These 7 T cell receptor beta chains came from one sample sequenced in a study of cytomegalovirus exposure and HLA in healthy donors. The PCR ran on 60 Vbeta and 13 Jbeta primers. Produced via immunoSEQ multiplex PCR; TCRdb's table is partial and in-frame only. The sample has 20,000 to 25,000 clones, around 82% seen once. Sequencing input: PBMCs. These receptors were taken from a man between 60 and 75 years old in good health and CMV-seronegative.

There are a few counts of this clone. V gene TRBV7-3 combines with J gene TRBJ1-1, with D possibly being TRBD1 (6 bases). CDR1 and CDR2 (germline): SGHTA, FQGTGA. V dropped 4 bases and J dropped 11 bases, with 17 bases sitting between them. The CDR3 spans 13 residues. The DNA of the CDR3 is TGTGCCAGCAGCTCTACCCCCGGGACAACGGCTTTCTTT. This translates into CASSSTPGTTAFF.

The chain employs TRBV19 and TRBJ2-3; 12 nucleotides align to TRBD2. The V gene's germline CDR1 is LNHDA and CDR2 SQIVND (reference sequence). After removal of 4 bases from V and 4 bases from J, the junction contained 6 bases not matched to a gene. This CDR3 region has 16 residues. CDR3 in DNA: TGTGCCAGTAGTAGGAGACTAGCGGGAGTGGCAGATACGCAGTATTTT. Protein sequence: CASSRRLAGVADTQYF.

This clone was seen once. The chain combines TRBV11-1 with TRBJ1-6; no clear D. Per the germline V gene, CDR1 is SGHAT and CDR2 is FQDESV (reference sequence). The CDR3 extends over 14 amino acids. V lost 5 bases to trimming and J lost 5 bases, with 10 bases between them. CDR3 DNA sequence: TGTGCCAGCAGCAAACAGCCCCATAATTCACCCCTCCACTTT. It yields the protein CASSKQPHNSPLHF.

The V call is TRBV18, the J call TRBJ2-3; unclear D gene. Trimming shortened V by 2 bases and J by 2 bases, and 8 bases separated the two germline ends. Germline lookup yields CDR1 KGHSH and CDR2 LQKENI. The CDR3 spans 14 residues. The CDR3 protein is CASSPFANTDTQYF. The CDR3 nucleotides read TGTGCCAGCTCACCATTCGCTAACACAGATACGCAGTATTTT.

The chain is built from TRBV20-1 and TRBJ1-1; no clear D. The CDR3 runs 11 residues. From germline, CDR1 is DFQATT and CDR2 SNEGSKA (reference sequence). Trimming shortened V by 3 bases and J by 7 bases, and 9 bases separated the two germline ends. CDR3 protein: CSASLYSEAFF. The CDR3 DNA is TGCAGTGCTAGCCTATATAGTGAAGCTTTCTTT.

V usage is TRBV5-6 and J usage is TRBJ2-2, with TRBD1 identical over 9 bases. V shed 3 bases, J shed 3 bases, and the junction held 6 bases outside the gene matches. The CDR3 is 16 amino acids. Germline assignment: CDR1 SGHDT and CDR2 YYEEEE. Here the CDR3 DNA reads TGTGCCAGCAGCTCCCCCGGGACAGGGTACACCGGGGAGCTGTTTTTT. It codes for CASSSPGTGYTGELFF.

The rearrangement joins TRBV7-9 to TRBJ2-5; D is ambiguous. The closer fit of TRBJ2-7 to the DNA end suggests the J call may be wrong. This CDR3 is built from 13 residues. The germline CDR1 and CDR2 sequences are SEHNR and FQNEAQ (reference sequence). The CDR3 sequence is CASSPSESYEQYF. The CDR3 nucleotides are TGTGCCAGCAGCCCAAGTGAGTCCTACGAGCAGTACTTC.